The 31 T cell receptor beta chains listed next were all sequenced from one sample in a study of blood T cell repertoires in COVID-19. Sequencing was performed with immunoSEQ multiplex PCR; in TCRdb, only in-frame clones are kept and a portion is missing. The sample holds about 120,000 clones, about 85% seen once. Sequencing was carried out using peripheral blood. Source of these receptors: a man older than 75 with active or convalescent COVID-19.

V usage is TRBV27 and J usage is TRBJ1-3; 7 positions match TRBD1. Trimming took 5 bases from V and 0 from J; bases not matched to a gene: 10. CDR3 length: 17 residues. Germline-derived CDR1 and CDR2 are MNHEY and SMNVEV (reference sequence). This chain's CDR3 is CASSTGAPRPSGNTIYF. The DNA of the CDR3 is TGTGCCAGCAGTACAGGGGCCCCTCGGCCCTCTGGAAACACCATATATTTT.

The chain combines TRBV19 with TRBJ1-4, with TRBD1 as a possible D gene (5 bases). Germline CDR1 reads LNHDA; CDR2 reads SQIVND (reference sequence). V lost 1 base, J lost 0 bases, and 12 bases lay in between. The CDR3 contains 17 residues. The CDR3 protein is CASSIGGQRATNEKLFF. The CDR3 coding sequence is TGTGCCAGTAGTATAGGAGGACAACGAGCAACTAATGAAAAACTGTTTTTT.

The gene calls are TRBV9 and TRBJ1-3, with TRBD1 matching over 9 bases. Germline-derived CDR1 and CDR2 are SGDLS and YYNGEE. The CDR3 sequence is 17 residues long. V trimming: 0 bases; J trimming: 1 base; junction bases outside the gene matches: 5. CDR3 DNA: TGTGCCAGCAGCGTAGACCCGGGGACAGGGTCTGGAAACACCATATATTTT. Its protein product is CASSVDPGTGSGNTIYF.

The V gene is TRBV5-8, the J gene TRBJ1-5; unclear D gene. This CDR3 contains 15 residues. Germline loops: CDR1 SGHTS, CDR2 YDEGEE. Deletions cut 0 bases from V and 0 bases from J, with 7 bases between. As DNA, the CDR3 is TGTGCCAGCAGCTTGGCTGTATATAGCAATCAGCCCCAGCATTTT. Its protein product is CASSLAVYSNQPQHF.

The chain couples TRBV9 to TRBJ2-3; 11 bases map to TRBD2. Trimming at V came to 2 bases and at J to 5 bases, leaving 7 bases not matched to a gene. Germline V gives CDR1 SGDLS, CDR2 YYNGEE. The CDR3 is 16 amino acids. The CDR3 nucleotides read TGTGCCAGCAGCGTCTTAGCGGGAGGGCTGGGAGATACGCAGTATTTT. Translated, it gives CASSVLAGGLGDTQYF.

The chain couples TRBV20-1 to TRBJ1-2; D is possibly TRBD1 (5 bases). The V end was cut by 6 bases, the J end by 9 bases, with 14 bases between. Germline values: CDR1 DFQATT, CDR2 SNEGSKA (reference sequence). The CDR3 runs 11 residues. The CDR3 sequence: CSAIGGLRYTF. CDR3 sequence (DNA): TGCAGTGCGATCGGGGGTCTTCGCTACACCTTC.

The J gene is TRBJ1-5, the V gene TRBV7-2; 8 nucleotides agree with TRBD1. The CDR3 spans 13 residues. Germline CDR1 reads SGHTA; CDR2 reads FQGNSA. V lost 7 bases, J lost 4 bases, and 3 bases stayed unmatched. As DNA, the CDR3 is TGTGCCAGCACCCGGGACAGGAATCAGCCCCAGCATTTT. Its translation is CASTRDRNQPQHF.

This chain's CDR3 is CASSYSGGSNQPQHF. CDR3 DNA: TGTGCCAGCAGTTACTCGGGAGGGAGCAATCAGCCCCAGCATTTT. The chain combines TRBV6-2 or TRBV6-3 with TRBJ1-5; the D is unclear. CDR1 and CDR2 from the germline V gene are MNHEY and SVGEGT. V lost 0 bases to trimming and J lost 1 base, with 7 bases between them. The CDR3 runs to 15 residues.

The chain couples TRBV6-6 to TRBJ2-2; TRBD2 matches 9 bases. The CDR3 is 16 amino acids. Germline CDR1 reads MNHNY; CDR2 reads SVGAGI (reference sequence). Trimming removed 7 bases from V and 4 bases from J; junction bases left unmatched: 10. The CDR3 bases are TGTGCCAGCACCGCCTGGCGGGGGGGCGGCACCGGGGAGCTGTTTTTT. It codes for CASTAWRGGGTGELFF.

The chain joins TRBV30 to TRBJ2-7; D may be TRBD1 (5 bases). This CDR3 comprises 12 residues. Trimming cost V 2 bases and J 7 bases, with 12 bases left between them. Per the germline V gene, CDR1 is GTSNPN and CDR2 is SVGIG (reference sequence). The CDR3 region has the DNA TGTGCCTGGAGTAGGGGCAGCTCAGAGCAGTACTTC. Its translation: CAWSRGSSEQYF.

The rearrangement links TRBV5-4 to TRBJ1-6; 8 bases line up with TRBD1. The CDR3 covers 14 residues. Germline values: CDR1 SGHNT, CDR2 YYREEE (reference sequence). With 3 bases clipped from V and 9 bases from J, the junction kept 5 bases outside the gene matches. The CDR3 DNA is TGTGCCAGCAGCTCTGACAGGGGCAGTTCACCCCTCCACTTT. Translating gives CASSSDRGSSPLHF.

In this sample, this clone turned up a few times. The chain is built from TRBV4-2 and TRBJ1-1; no definite D call. The V and J ends lost 0 bases and 11 bases respectively, with 10 bases between them. The CDR3 has 12 amino acids. The V gene's germline CDR1 is LGHNA and CDR2 YNFKEQ. The CDR3 DNA sequence: TGTGCCAGCAGCCAAGATTCGAGTGTCGCTTTCTTT. The encoded protein is CASSQDSSVAFF.

The chain has TRBV2 and TRBJ1-4, with TRBD1 as a possible D gene (5 bases). This CDR3 is 14 amino acids long. Trimming removed 3 bases from V and 3 bases from J, with 8 bases in between. Germline V gene sequence: CDR1 SNHLY, CDR2 FYNNEI. The CDR3 protein is CASSEGPANEKLFF. The CDR3 DNA is TGTGCCAGCAGTGAGGGGCCAGCTAATGAAAAACTGTTTTTT.

The CDR3 sequence: CSARDGGYTF. The DNA of the CDR3 is TGCAGTGCTAGAGACGGGGGCTACACCTTC. V gene TRBV20-1 combines with J gene TRBJ1-2, with D unresolved. V dropped 0 bases and J dropped 8 bases, with 4 bases sitting between them. The CDR3 totals 10 residues. Germline V gene data show CDR1 as DFQATT and CDR2 as SNEGSKA (reference sequence).

The V gene is TRBV3-1 (or the pseudogene TRBV3-2), the J gene TRBJ1-4; 9 bases map to TRBD1. This CDR3 has 16 amino acids. With V trimmed by 0 bases and J by 4 bases, 3 bases remained unmatched. The germline gives CDR1 LGHDT, CDR2 YNNKEL (reference sequence). CDR3 coding DNA: TGTGCCAGCAGCCAAGATCCGGGACAGGGTAATGAAAAACTGTTTTTT. Its protein is CASSQDPGQGNEKLFF.

The V and J genes are TRBV29-1 and TRBJ2-1, with 10 nucleotides matching TRBD2. V dropped 3 bases and J dropped 9; count of bases not matched to a gene: 8. Looked up from germline, CDR1 is SQVTM and CDR2 is ANQGSEA. There are 14 residues in the CDR3. The CDR3 here is CSVDFASGGTEQFF. For the CDR3, the DNA is TGCAGCGTTGACTTTGCTAGCGGGGGCACTGAGCAGTTCTTC.

The rearrangement links TRBV24-1 to TRBJ2-1; 7 bases are shared with TRBD1. J gave up 7 bases and V 3 bases, and 5 bases lay outside the gene matches. CDR1 and CDR2 from the germline V gene are KGHDR and SFDVKD. CDR3 length: 14 residues. The CDR3 loop is CATSDPTGLNEQFF. The CDR3 DNA follows: TGTGCCACCAGTGATCCGACAGGGTTGAATGAGCAGTTCTTC.

The chain employs TRBV5-1 and TRBJ2-3; TRBD2 matches at 10 bases. The CDR3 spans 17 residues. V dropped 4 bases and J dropped 3; count of bases not matched to a gene: 11. Germline V CDR1 and CDR2: SGHRS, YFSETQ. CDR3 sequence reads: CASSPNALAGATDTQYF. In DNA form, the CDR3 reads TGCGCCAGCAGCCCTAATGCCCTAGCGGGGGCTACAGATACGCAGTATTTT.

This chain joins TRBV5-1 and TRBJ2-3, with D possibly being TRBD2 (5 bases). V lost 3 bases to trimming and J lost 0 bases, with 11 bases between them. The V gene's germline CDR1 is SGHRS and CDR2 YFSETQ. The CDR3 has 15 residues. CDR3 nucleotide sequence: TGCGCCAGCAGCTACTCGGGCGGGAGCACAGATACGCAGTATTTT. The encoded protein is CASSYSGGSTDTQYF.

The chain recombines TRBV5-1 with TRBJ2-5; 11 bases fit TRBD1. Germline trimming cut 4 bases from V and 1 base from J; bases unmatched to any gene: 9. CDR1 and CDR2 from the germline V gene are SGHRS and YFSETQ. This CDR3 has 17 amino acids. The CDR3 DNA sequence: TGCGCCAGCAGCCGGGGGACCGGGACAGGGGGCCAAGAGACCCAGTACTTC. This codes for CASSRGTGTGGQETQYF.

The V and J genes are TRBV3-1 (or the pseudogene TRBV3-2) and TRBJ2-3; D gene ambiguous. CDR1 and CDR2 (germline): LGHDT, YNNKEL (reference sequence). V was pared by 0 bases and J by 3 bases, with 13 bases between. There are 16 residues in the CDR3. CDR3 nucleotide sequence: TGTGCCAGCAGCCAAGATTTGGTAGTATCGACAGATACGCAGTATTTT. Translation: CASSQDLVVSTDTQYF.

This clone was seen just once. The chain employs TRBV5-1 and TRBJ1-4, with 10 bases aligning to TRBD1. J gave up 7 bases and V 4 bases, and 7 bases lay outside the gene matches. In germline, CDR1 is SGHRS, CDR2 YFSETQ. The CDR3 extends over 15 amino acids. The DNA for the CDR3 is TGCGCCAGCAGCCCTTGGACAGGGGGAGGTGAAAAACTGTTTTTT. Translating gives CASSPWTGGGEKLFF.

This rearrangement joins TRBV10-3 to TRBJ1-5; possibly TRBD1 for D (6 bases). Germline loops: CDR1 ENHRY, CDR2 SYGVKD. The CDR3 sequence is 14 residues long. V was clipped by 2 bases and J by 6 bases, with 11 bases between them. In nucleotides, the CDR3 is TGTGCCATCAGTGAGCCAGGGGAGATTCAGCCCCAGCATTTT. Protein product: CAISEPGEIQPQHF.

The chain has TRBV6-1 and TRBJ1-2, with D possibly TRBD1 on 6 matching bases. V dropped 3 bases and J dropped 1 base, with 12 bases sitting between them. The germline V gene encodes CDR1 MNHNS and CDR2 SASEGT. The CDR3 sequence is 15 residues long. CDR3 sequence reads: CASSEARGDNYGYTF. CDR3 DNA sequence: TGTGCCAGCAGTGAGGCCAGGGGCGATAACTATGGCTACACCTTC.

The V and J genes are TRBV7-9 and TRBJ1-2, with TRBD1 matching 9 bases. Germline loops: CDR1 SEHNR, CDR2 FQNEAQ (reference sequence). The J segment lost 10 bases and the V segment lost 5 bases, leaving 14 bases of the junction unmatched. The CDR3 has 15 residues. In DNA form, the CDR3 reads TGTGCCAGCAGCCATCAACCCGGGACAGGGAAGGACTACACCTTC. It specifies CASSHQPGTGKDYTF.

The chain uses TRBV5-6 and TRBJ2-1, with TRBD2 as a possible D gene (5 bases). The CDR3 runs 13 residues. Germline assignment: CDR1 SGHDT and CDR2 YYEEEE. Trimming removed 0 bases at V and 10 bases at J, with 11 bases between. This CDR3 is CASSLVGEREQFF. In nucleotides, the CDR3 is TGTGCCAGCAGCTTGGTCGGGGAACGGGAGCAGTTCTTC.

The V gene is TRBV19, the J gene TRBJ2-1; D may be TRBD2 (6 bases). CDR3 length: 16 amino acids. Trimming shortened V by 2 bases and J by 0 bases, and 11 bases separated the two germline ends. CDR1 and CDR2 (germline): LNHDA, SQIVND (reference sequence). The CDR3 loop is CASSIYPGSSYNEQFF. CDR3 nucleotides: TGTGCCAGTAGTATATATCCCGGGAGCTCCTACAATGAGCAGTTCTTC.

The genes are TRBV9 and TRBJ1-6; D not resolved. The germline gives CDR1 SGDLS, CDR2 YYNGEE. Between the trimmed V and J ends, which lost 0 bases and 0 bases, there was a span of 7 bases. The CDR3 is made up of 16 amino acids. The CDR3 loop is CASSVDSSSYNSPLHF. CDR3 bases: TGTGCCAGCAGCGTAGATTCTAGCTCCTATAATTCACCCCTCCACTTT.

The V gene is TRBV6-5, the J gene TRBJ1-2, with TRBD1 matching over 9 bases. Germline assignment: CDR1 MNHEY and CDR2 SVGAGI. This CDR3 is built from 14 residues. V gave up 2 bases and J gave up 5 bases; unmatched junction bases: 3. CDR3 protein: CASSYTGGDYGYTF. DNA for the CDR3: TGTGCCAGCAGTTACACAGGGGGCGATTATGGCTACACCTTC.

The chain joins TRBV9 to TRBJ2-1; 8 bases are a match to TRBD1. The CDR3 loop spans 17 amino acids. The germline gives CDR1 SGDLS, CDR2 YYNGEE. After removal of 1 base from V and 6 bases from J, the junction contained 12 bases not matched to a gene. The CDR3 DNA is TGTGCCAGCAGCGTACCATGGACAGGGTTGTTTCGCAATGAGCAGTTCTTC. Its protein product is CASSVPWTGLFRNEQFF.

The V call is TRBV7-9, the J call TRBJ1-1; maybe TRBD1 (5 bases). Germline V gene lookup returns CDR1 SEHNR and CDR2 FQNEAQ (reference sequence). V lost 4 bases to trimming and J lost 4 bases, with 13 bases between them. This CDR3 spans 14 amino acids. The CDR3 sequence is CASSSTPGVTEAFF. The CDR3 DNA follows: TGTGCCAGCAGCTCCACTCCGGGGGTCACTGAAGCTTTCTTT.